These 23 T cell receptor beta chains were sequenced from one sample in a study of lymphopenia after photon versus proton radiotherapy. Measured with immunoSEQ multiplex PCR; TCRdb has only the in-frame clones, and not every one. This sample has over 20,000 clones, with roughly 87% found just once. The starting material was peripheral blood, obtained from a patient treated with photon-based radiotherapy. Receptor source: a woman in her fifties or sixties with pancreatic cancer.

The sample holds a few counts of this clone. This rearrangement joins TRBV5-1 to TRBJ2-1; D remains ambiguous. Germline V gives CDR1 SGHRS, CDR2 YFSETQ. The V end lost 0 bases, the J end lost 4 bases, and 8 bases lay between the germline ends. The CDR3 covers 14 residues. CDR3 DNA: TGCGCCAGCAGCTTGGTACCTGGGTACAATGAGCAGTTCTTC. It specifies CASSLVPGYNEQFF.

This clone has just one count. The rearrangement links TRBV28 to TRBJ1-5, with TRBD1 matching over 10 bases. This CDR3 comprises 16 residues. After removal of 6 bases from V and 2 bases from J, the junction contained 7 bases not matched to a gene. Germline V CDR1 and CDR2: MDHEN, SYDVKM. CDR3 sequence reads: CASSPRDRGGNQPQHF. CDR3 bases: TGTGCCAGCAGCCCTCGGGACAGGGGTGGCAATCAGCCCCAGCATTTT.

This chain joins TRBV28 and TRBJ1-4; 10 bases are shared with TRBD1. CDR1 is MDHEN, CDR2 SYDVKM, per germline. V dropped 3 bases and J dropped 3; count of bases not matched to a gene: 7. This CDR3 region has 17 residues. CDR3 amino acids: CASSFPGTGASNEKLFF. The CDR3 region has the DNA TGTGCCAGCAGTTTCCCTGGGACAGGGGCCTCTAATGAAAAACTGTTTTTT.

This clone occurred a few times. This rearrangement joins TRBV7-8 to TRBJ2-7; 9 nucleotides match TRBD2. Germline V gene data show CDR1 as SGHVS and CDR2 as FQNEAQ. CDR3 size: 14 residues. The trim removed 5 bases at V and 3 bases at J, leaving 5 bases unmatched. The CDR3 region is CASSLSGSVYEQYF. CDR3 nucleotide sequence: TGTGCCAGCAGCCTTAGCGGGAGCGTCTACGAGCAGTACTTC.

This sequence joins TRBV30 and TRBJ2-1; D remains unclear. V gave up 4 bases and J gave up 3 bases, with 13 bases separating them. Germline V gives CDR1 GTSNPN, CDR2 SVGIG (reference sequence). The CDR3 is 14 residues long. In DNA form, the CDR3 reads TGTGCCTGGAAAGTTAACCTTTACTACAATGAGCAGTTCTTC. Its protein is CAWKVNLYYNEQFF.

The CDR3 spells CASSLPTWNEQFF. The CDR3 DNA reads as TGTGCCAGCAGTTTACCGACTTGGAATGAGCAGTTCTTC. The rearrangement links TRBV28 to TRBJ2-1, with D unresolved. The CDR3 is 13 amino acids. The germline gives CDR1 MDHEN, CDR2 SYDVKM. Deletions cut 2 bases from V and 7 bases from J, with 9 bases between.

CDR3 nucleotides: TGTGCCAGCAGCTTAACGGGGGCGCAGAGTCAGCCCCAGCATTTT. Protein sequence: CASSLTGAQSQPQHF. The chain employs TRBV7-2 and TRBJ1-5; tentatively, D is TRBD1 (6 bases). Germline V gene sequence: CDR1 SGHTA, CDR2 FQGNSA. This CDR3 spans 15 amino acids. With 2 bases removed from V and 6 bases from J, the gap between germline ends came to 14 bases.

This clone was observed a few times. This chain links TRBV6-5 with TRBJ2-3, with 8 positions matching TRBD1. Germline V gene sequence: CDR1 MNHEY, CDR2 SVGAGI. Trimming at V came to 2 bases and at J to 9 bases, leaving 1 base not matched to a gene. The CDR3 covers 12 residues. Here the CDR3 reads CASSYTGGTQYF. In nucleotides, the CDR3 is TGTGCCAGCAGTTACACAGGGGGGACGCAGTATTTT.

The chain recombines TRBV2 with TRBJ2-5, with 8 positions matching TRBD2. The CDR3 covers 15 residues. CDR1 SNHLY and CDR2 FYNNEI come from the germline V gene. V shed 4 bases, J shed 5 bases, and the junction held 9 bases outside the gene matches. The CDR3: CASSGREALGETQYF. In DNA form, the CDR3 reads TGTGCCAGCAGTGGGCGGGAGGCCCTAGGCGAGACCCAGTACTTC.

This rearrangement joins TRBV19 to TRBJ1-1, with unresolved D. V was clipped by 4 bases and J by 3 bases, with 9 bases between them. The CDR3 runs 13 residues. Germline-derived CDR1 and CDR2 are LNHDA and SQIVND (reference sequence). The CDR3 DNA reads TGTGCCAGTAGTACTATTCGGGACACTGAAGCTTTCTTT. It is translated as CASSTIRDTEAFF.

Here the CDR3 DNA reads TGTGCCAGCAGTTACCCCTCAGGGGGCGAGCAGTACTTC. It yields the protein CASSYPSGGEQYF. This rearrangement joins TRBV6-6 to TRBJ2-7; 7 bases match TRBD1. V shed 2 bases, J shed 6 bases, and the junction held 4 bases outside the gene matches. Germline V gene lookup returns CDR1 MNHNY and CDR2 SVGAGI (reference sequence). The CDR3 sequence is 13 residues long.

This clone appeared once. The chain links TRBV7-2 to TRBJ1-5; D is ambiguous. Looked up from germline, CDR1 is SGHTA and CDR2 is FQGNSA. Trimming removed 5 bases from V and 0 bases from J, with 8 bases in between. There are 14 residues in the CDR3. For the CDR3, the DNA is TGTGCCAGCAGCCGCAGCTTTAGCAATCAGCCCCAGCATTTT. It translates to CASSRSFSNQPQHF. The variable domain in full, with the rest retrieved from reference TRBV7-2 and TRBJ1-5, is GAGVSQSPSNKVTEKGKDVELRCDPISGHTALYWYRQSLGQGLEFLIYFQGNSAPDKSGLPSDRFSAERTGGSVSTLTIQRTQQEDSAVYLCASSRSFSNQPQHFGDGTRLSIL.

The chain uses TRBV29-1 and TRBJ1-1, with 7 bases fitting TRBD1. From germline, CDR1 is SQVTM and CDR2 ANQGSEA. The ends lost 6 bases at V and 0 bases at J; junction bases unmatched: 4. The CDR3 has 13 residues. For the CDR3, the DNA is TGCAGCGTGTCTAGGGGGCTGAACACTGAAGCTTTCTTT. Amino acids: CSVSRGLNTEAFF.

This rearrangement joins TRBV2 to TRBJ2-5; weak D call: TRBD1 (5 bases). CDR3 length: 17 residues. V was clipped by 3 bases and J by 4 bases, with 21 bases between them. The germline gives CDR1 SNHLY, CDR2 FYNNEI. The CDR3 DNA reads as TGTGCCAGCAGTGATGTAGGGGTGGGCAGGGTGCGAGAGACCCAGTACTTC. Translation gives CASSDVGVGRVRETQYF.

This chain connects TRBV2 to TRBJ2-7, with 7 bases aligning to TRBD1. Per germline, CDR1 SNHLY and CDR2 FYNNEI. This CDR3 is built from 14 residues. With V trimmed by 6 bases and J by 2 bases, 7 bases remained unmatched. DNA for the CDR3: TGTGCCAGCAGGGAACAGGGGCCAGCCTACGAGCAGTACTTC. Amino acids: CASREQGPAYEQYF.

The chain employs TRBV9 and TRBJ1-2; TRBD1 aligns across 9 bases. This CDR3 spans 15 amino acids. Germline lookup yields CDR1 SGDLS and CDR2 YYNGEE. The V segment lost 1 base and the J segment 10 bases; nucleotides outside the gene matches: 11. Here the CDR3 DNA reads TGTGCCAGCAGCGTATTAGATGGGGGACAGGGTATCTACACCTTC. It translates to CASSVLDGGQGIYTF.

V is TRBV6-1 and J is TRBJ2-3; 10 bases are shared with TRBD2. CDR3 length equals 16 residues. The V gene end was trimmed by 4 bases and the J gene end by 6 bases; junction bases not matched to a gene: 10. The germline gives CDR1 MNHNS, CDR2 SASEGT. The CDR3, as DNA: TGTGCCAGCAGTGTGCGGGGACTAGCGACAAGGGATACGCAGTATTTT. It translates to CASSVRGLATRDTQYF.

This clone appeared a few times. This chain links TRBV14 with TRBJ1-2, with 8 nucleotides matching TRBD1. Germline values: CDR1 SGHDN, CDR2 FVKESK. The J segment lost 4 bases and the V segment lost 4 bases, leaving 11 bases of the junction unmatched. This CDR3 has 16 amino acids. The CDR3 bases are TGTGCCAGCAGCCCGAGGTCGGACAGGGCACGCTATGGCTACACCTTC. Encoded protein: CASSPRSDRARYGYTF.

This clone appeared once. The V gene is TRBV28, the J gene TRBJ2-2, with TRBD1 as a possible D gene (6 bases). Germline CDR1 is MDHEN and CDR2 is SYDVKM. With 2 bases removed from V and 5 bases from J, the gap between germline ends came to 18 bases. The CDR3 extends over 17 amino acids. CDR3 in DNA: TGTGCCAGCAGTTTACGGACAGCCCAGGGTGGTACCGGGGAGCTGTTTTTT. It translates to CASSLRTAQGGTGELFF.

The CDR3 protein is CASSTQAEAFF. For the CDR3, the DNA is TGTGCCAGTAGTACTCAGGCTGAAGCTTTCTTT. This rearrangement joins TRBV19 to TRBJ1-1, with D hard to call. This CDR3 comprises 11 residues. V shed 4 bases and J shed 6 bases, with 6 bases lying between them. Germline-derived CDR1 and CDR2 are LNHDA and SQIVND (reference sequence).

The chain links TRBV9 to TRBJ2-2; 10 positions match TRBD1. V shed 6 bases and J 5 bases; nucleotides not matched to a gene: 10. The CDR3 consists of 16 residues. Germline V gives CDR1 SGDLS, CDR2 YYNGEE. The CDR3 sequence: CASTPRQGASTGELFF. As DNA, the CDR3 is TGTGCCAGCACCCCCCGACAGGGGGCCAGTACCGGGGAGCTGTTTTTT.

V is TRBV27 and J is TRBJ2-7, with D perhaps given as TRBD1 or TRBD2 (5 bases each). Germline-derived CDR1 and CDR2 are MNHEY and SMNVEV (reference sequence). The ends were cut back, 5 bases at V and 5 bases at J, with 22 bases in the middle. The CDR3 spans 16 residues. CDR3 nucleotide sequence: TGTGCCAGCAGTCCCCAGGGAGCGAGTAGGACCCACGAGCAGTACTTC. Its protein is CASSPQGASRTHEQYF.

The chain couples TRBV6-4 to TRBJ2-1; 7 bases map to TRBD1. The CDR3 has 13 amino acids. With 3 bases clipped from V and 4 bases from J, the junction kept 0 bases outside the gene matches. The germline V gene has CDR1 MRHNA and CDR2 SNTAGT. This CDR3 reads CASSEQGYNEQFF. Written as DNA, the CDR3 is TGTGCCAGCAGTGAACAGGGGTACAATGAGCAGTTCTTC.